These 24 T cell receptor beta chains were all obtained from the same sample, sequenced in a study of T cell responses to AZD1222 COVID-19 vaccine. Using immunoSEQ multiplex PCR, the repertoire was profiled, and TCRdb retains in-frame clones only, with some absent. The sample lists about 120,000 clones; roughly 91% were seen once. The specimen comprised peripheral blood, sampled 28 days after the second AZD1222 dose. The receptors were gathered from an adult who received the AZD1222 COVID-19 vaccine.

The chain joins TRBV14 to TRBJ1-5, with D unclear. The CDR3 totals 12 residues. Germline-derived CDR1 and CDR2 are SGHDN and FVKESK. Trimming removed 1 base from V and 6 bases from J, with 4 bases in between. The DNA of the CDR3 is TGTGCCAGCAGCCAAGGGCCTCAGCCCCAGCATTTT. Its protein is CASSQGPQPQHF. Complete variable domain (other parts from reference TRBV14 and TRBJ1-5): EAGVTQFPSHSVIEKGQTVTLRCDPISGHDNLYWYRRVMGKEIKFLLHFVKESKQDESGMPNNRFLAERTGGTYSTLKVQPAELEDSGVYFCASSQGPQPQHFGDGTRLSIL.

V and J are TRBV19 and TRBJ2-1; TRBD1 matches at 9 bases. The ends lost 7 bases at V and 6 bases at J; junction bases unmatched: 7. CDR1 is LNHDA and CDR2 is SQIVND in the germline V gene (reference sequence). The CDR3 spans 14 residues. The CDR3 spells CASNRDRATNEQFF. CDR3 bases: TGTGCCAGTAATAGGGACAGGGCAACCAATGAGCAGTTCTTC.

V usage is TRBV7-9 and J usage is TRBJ2-7; D gene unclear. CDR1 is SEHNR, CDR2 FQNEAQ, per germline (reference sequence). Trimming took 2 bases from V and 2 from J, leaving 13 bases between them. The CDR3 sequence is 15 residues long. The CDR3 is CASSLPDIRPYEQYF. The CDR3 nucleotides are TGTGCCAGCAGCTTACCGGATATTCGGCCCTACGAGCAGTACTTC.

The V and J genes are TRBV28 and TRBJ1-6, with no clear D. The CDR3 sequence is 16 residues long. Germline CDR1 reads MDHEN; CDR2 reads SYDVKM. V was cut by 5 bases and J by 1 base, with 12 bases left in between. CDR3 residues: CASSPRLGSYNSPLHF. The CDR3 DNA follows: TGTGCCAGCAGTCCGCGATTGGGGTCCTATAATTCACCCCTCCACTTT.

The chain employs TRBV24-1 and TRBJ2-2; 7 nucleotides align to TRBD2. The CDR3 runs to 11 residues. V shed 9 bases and J 6 bases; nucleotides not matched to a gene: 0. CDR1 and CDR2 (germline): KGHDR, SFDVKD. In DNA form, the CDR3 reads TGTGCCACCCGGGGGGCCGGGGAGCTGTTTTTT. This sequence encodes CATRGAGELFF.

This chain connects TRBV6-2 or TRBV6-3 to TRBJ1-5; the match to TRBD1 covers 10 bases. Germline CDR1 is MNHEY and CDR2 is SVGEGT. V gave up 5 bases and J gave up 6 bases; unmatched junction bases: 7. This CDR3 has 15 amino acids. CDR3 sequence reads: CASSNQGTGAQPQHF. The CDR3 coding sequence is TGTGCCAGCAGTAACCAGGGGACAGGGGCTCAGCCCCAGCATTTT.

The chain couples TRBV6-5 to TRBJ1-1, with D hard to call. V lost 8 bases to trimming and J lost 0 bases, with 10 bases between them. Germline loops: CDR1 MNHEY, CDR2 SVGAGI. The CDR3 sequence is 13 residues long. CDR3 bases: TGTGCCAGCTGGGGTATCTTGAACACTGAAGCTTTCTTT. The encoded protein is CASWGILNTEAFF.

J is TRBJ1-2 and V is TRBV6-2 or TRBV6-3; 7 bases match TRBD1. V lost 5 bases to trimming and J lost 8 bases; unmatched junction nucleotides: 11. Germline lookup yields CDR1 MNHEY and CDR2 SVGEGT. The CDR3 runs 14 residues. The CDR3 bases are TGTGCCAGCAGTCCACCACCGGACAGGCCCGGCTACACCTTC. Its protein is CASSPPPDRPGYTF.

V usage is TRBV2 and J usage is TRBJ1-6; the match to TRBD1 covers 9 bases. Germline-derived CDR1 and CDR2 are SNHLY and FYNNEI. The V and J ends lost 8 bases and 7 bases, in that order; junction bases with no gene match: 3. There are 13 residues in the CDR3. The chain's CDR3 is CASPGTGNSPLHF. In DNA form, the CDR3 reads TGTGCCAGCCCCGGGACAGGGAATTCACCCCTCCACTTT. Supplemented by reference TRBV2 and TRBJ1-6, the full variable domain reads EPEVTQTPSHQVTQMGQEVILRCVPISNHLYFYWYRQILGQKVEFLVSFYNNEISEKSEIFDDQFSVERPDGSNFTLKIRSTKLEDSAMYFCASPGTGNSPLHFGNGTRLTVT.

This rearrangement joins TRBV7-2 to TRBJ2-1, with 10 bases identical to TRBD2. CDR1 SGHTA and CDR2 FQGNSA come from the germline V gene. CDR3 length: 16 amino acids. The junction had 7 bases not matched to a gene; V was cut back by 1 base and J by 7 bases. Here the CDR3 reads CASSLVVAAGGNEQFF. DNA of the CDR3: TGTGCCAGCAGCTTAGTAGTTGCAGCGGGAGGGAATGAGCAGTTCTTC.

The J gene is TRBJ1-4, the V gene TRBV18, with TRBD1 matching over 9 bases. The CDR3 spans 17 residues. J was trimmed by 0 bases and V by 2 bases; bases with no gene match: 4. The germline V gene has CDR1 KGHSH and CDR2 LQKENI. The CDR3 loop is CASSPGGQGTTNEKLFF. In DNA, the CDR3 is TGTGCCAGCTCACCAGGAGGACAGGGGACAACTAATGAAAAACTGTTTTTT.

The chain couples TRBV14 to TRBJ2-2, with 9 bases fitting TRBD1. The CDR3 is made up of 15 amino acids. J lost 3 bases, V lost 4 bases, and 3 bases had no gene match. Germline CDR1 reads SGHDN; CDR2 reads FVKESK. DNA of the CDR3: TGTGCCAGCAGCCGGACAGGGGCCTACACCGGGGAGCTGTTTTTT. Translated, it gives CASSRTGAYTGELFF.

The chain is built from TRBV5-6 and TRBJ2-1; no firm D call. The CDR3 is made up of 16 amino acids. The germline CDR1 and CDR2 sequences are SGHDT and YYEEEE. V lost 0 bases to trimming and J lost 0 bases, with 10 bases between them. This CDR3 is CASSLEFRNSYNEQFF. The CDR3 DNA follows: TGTGCCAGCAGCTTGGAGTTTCGCAACTCCTACAATGAGCAGTTCTTC. The full variable domain, with the rest looked up from reference TRBV5-6 and TRBJ2-1, is DAGVTQSPTHLIKTRGQQVTLRCSPKSGHDTVSWYQQALGQGPQFIFQYYEEEERQRGNFPDRFSGHQFPNYSSELNVNALLLGDSALYLCASSLEFRNSYNEQFFGPGTRLTVL.

The rearrangement uses TRBV5-4 and TRBJ2-3; no clear D. The CDR3 sequence is 14 residues long. V was cut by 0 bases and J by 1 base, with 6 bases left in between. Germline V gene lookup returns CDR1 SGHNT and CDR2 YYREEE (reference sequence). The CDR3: CASSLGVGTDTQYF. CDR3 nucleotides: TGTGCCAGCAGCTTGGGGGTCGGCACAGATACGCAGTATTTT.

The gene calls are TRBV5-8 and TRBJ1-5; D is perhaps TRBD1 (5 bases). Germline V CDR1 and CDR2: SGHTS, YDEGEE. The V gene lost 4 bases and the J gene lost 4 bases, with 21 bases spanning the gap. The CDR3 length is 17 residues. The CDR3, as DNA: TGTGCCAGCAGCCCCGGGGCAGGGAAAGGTGGAAATCAGCCCCAGCATTTT. Its translation is CASSPGAGKGGNQPQHF.

The chain uses TRBV12-3 or TRBV12-4 and TRBJ1-3, with D uncertain. The V gene lost 10 bases and the J gene lost 7 bases, with 11 bases spanning the gap. The CDR3 consists of 11 residues. The DNA for the CDR3 is TGTGCCACCAGCCCCGAGAACACCATATATTTT. Translation gives CATSPENTIYF.

The chain recombines TRBV20-1 with TRBJ1-2; 9 nucleotides line up with TRBD1. Germline CDR1 reads DFQATT; CDR2 reads SNEGSKA (reference sequence). Unmatched junction bases numbered 1, after V lost 6 bases and J lost 5 bases. The CDR3 runs to 11 residues. The CDR3 protein is CSAGQGYGYTF. CDR3 in DNA: TGCAGTGCCGGACAGGGGTATGGCTACACCTTC.

This clone appeared a single time. The chain uses TRBV6-5 and TRBJ1-2, with 7 bases identical to TRBD1. Germline loops: CDR1 MNHEY, CDR2 SVGAGI. CDR3 length: 14 residues. The junction had 7 bases not matched to a gene; V was cut back by 5 bases and J by 4 bases. The CDR3 is CASSQTRDSYGYTF. CDR3 sequence (DNA): TGTGCCAGCAGTCAAACCCGGGACAGCTATGGCTACACCTTC.

The chain links TRBV7-2 to TRBJ1-2; maybe TRBD1 (6 bases). V dropped 5 bases and J dropped 2 bases, with 9 bases sitting between them. This CDR3 is 13 amino acids long. CDR1 and CDR2 (germline): SGHTA, FQGNSA. CDR3 loop: CASSPDRNYGYTF. The CDR3 region has the DNA TGTGCCAGCAGCCCGGACAGAAACTATGGCTACACCTTC.

The V gene is TRBV11-2, the J gene TRBJ1-2, with D possibly TRBD1 on 5 matching bases. Germline-derived CDR1 and CDR2 are SGHAT and FQNNGV. Between the trimmed V and J ends, which lost 4 bases and 10 bases, there was a span of 13 bases. This CDR3 spans 12 amino acids. The CDR3, as DNA: TGTGCCAGCAGCTCCCTTGCGGGGGTCTACACCTTC. Translation: CASSSLAGVYTF.

The J gene is TRBJ2-3, the V gene TRBV10-3, with 15 bases that match TRBD2. J gave up 4 bases and V 8 bases, and 4 bases lay outside the gene matches. Germline V gene lookup returns CDR1 ENHRY and CDR2 SYGVKD. The CDR3 consists of 15 residues. CDR3 in amino acids: CAIGTSGGSADTQYF. As DNA, the CDR3 is TGTGCCATCGGGACTAGCGGGGGGTCCGCAGATACGCAGTATTTT.

The chain has TRBV5-1 and TRBJ2-6, with 12 bases lining up with TRBD1. The CDR3 runs 18 residues. Germline CDR1 reads SGHRS; CDR2 reads YFSETQ. J gave up 2 bases and V 1 base, and 4 bases lay outside the gene matches. CDR3 in DNA: TGCGCCAGCAGCTTGCTCGGGACAGGGGGCCCTGGGGCCAACGTCCTGACTTTC. Protein: CASSLLGTGGPGANVLTF.

This chain connects TRBV28 to TRBJ2-3, with 9 bases that match TRBD2. Germline V gene data show CDR1 as MDHEN and CDR2 as SYDVKM. There are 14 residues in the CDR3. Trimming took 8 bases from V and 3 from J; bases not matched to a gene: 6. In nucleotides, the CDR3 is TGTGCCAGCGTAGCGGGAGCGGAGACAGATACGCAGTATTTT. Protein product: CASVAGAETDTQYF.

The chain combines TRBV9 with TRBJ1-2; D unresolved. V was pared by 0 bases and J by 4 bases, with 4 bases between. CDR3 length: 12 amino acids. Germline CDR1 SGDLS, CDR2 YYNGEE. CDR3 sequence reads: CASSVGSYGYTF. The CDR3, as DNA: TGTGCCAGCAGCGTAGGTAGCTATGGCTACACCTTC.